The T cell receptor (beta chain) under discussion was sequenced for a study of shared clonotypes between healthy human individuals. The naive CD8 subset, CD45RO-negative cells positively selected for CCR7, excluded terminally differentiated effector memory CD45RA+ cells. On this clone itself: Its target is not known.

Study results and limitations: Sharing across four donors was seen in around 5.1% of naive CD4 clonotypes.

Authors' processing steps: ImmunoSEQ output lacked quality scores and full-length reads, limiting matched filtering. Profiled with immunoSEQ multiplex PCR; TCRdb holds only in-frame clones, not every one. V and J calls and clone size are those listed in that table; D and trimming were worked out from the DNA. Of roughly 650,000 clones listed, about 96% are singletons. This CDR3 region has 17 residues. CDR1 is SEHNR and CDR2 is FQNEAQ in the germline V gene (reference sequence). V was clipped by 4 bases and J by 4 bases, with 19 bases between them. What was sequenced was naive CD8+ T cells sorted from blood. The V and J genes are TRBV7-9 and TRBJ2-2, with D perhaps given as TRBD1 or TRBD2 (5 bases each). This receptor was identified in a young woman in good health. The chain's CDR3 is CASSSGTPRGITGELFF. DNA of the CDR3: TGTGCCAGCAGCTCCGGGACCCCTCGGGGAATCACCGGGGAGCTGTTTTTT.